This paragraph reports one T cell receptor beta chain. Its antigen is unknown. No much larger clone is present one base from it, and per-base qualities are unavailable. From the cysteine up to the phenylalanine, the CDR3 has a length of 16 residues. CDR3 DNA only is kept here, 48 bases in frame from base 1. This specimen belongs to a study of blood T cell repertoires in COVID-19 (dated by TCRdb to 2019 to 2021). The study in broad terms: Samples covering the acute and convalescent phases of COVID-19 were provided by collaborators in the United States, Italy and Spain. Deeply sampled blood TCRbeta repertoires from subjects exposed to, actively infected with, or recovered from COVID-19 were included in the dataset. The repertoires were released in a freely available public database intended as a resource for research on the immune response to SARS-CoV-2. Where available, HLA class I and class II types were obtained from metadata supplied by the sample provider rather than from assay-based typing. Sample metadata almost always included a de-identified subject ID, COVID-19 status, age in years and sex. The material from the prospective study consisted of cDNA or gDNA derived from T cells, B-cell-depleted T cells, or PBMCs. Samples were obtained from the ongoing ImmuneRACE study (first 160 participants) and from 1,000 to 1,500 subjects provided by 6 global collaborators.

Overall results and qualifications from the work: The amount of clinical and demographic metadata varied by source and participant and was provided uncurated.

TCRbeta CDR3 regions were amplified from genomic DNA using the immunoSEQ Assay, a bias-controlled multiplex PCR. Regarding the original processing steps: Within the assay, amplification of reference gene primers was used to estimate how many nucleated cells each sample contained. To quantify the absolute abundance of each unique TCRbeta CDR3 rearrangement, sequence reads were collapsed and filtered. For each sample, productive Simpson clonality was calculated as the square root of Simpson's diversity index across productive rearrangements. TCRdb limited this immuneACCESS table to in-frame rearrangements with V and J called. A share of clones is missing; checked studies link under half to unresolved V genes, and the rest is unexplained. V and J calls and clone size are those listed in that table; D and trimming were worked out from the DNA. This sample comprises 27,000 or so clones, over 75% of them detected only once. The ten largest clonotypes hold about 7.7% of the sample.

The collaborating institutions used their own protocols to collect whole blood in K2EDTA tubes. For TCRbeta analysis, collaborator samples were shipped as frozen whole blood, as isolated PBMCs, or as DNA extracted from either sample type. The sequence joins TRBV21-1 to TRBJ2-1; the table's D gene call, TRBD2, was not cross checked with the DNA. TRBV21-1 is flagged as a pseudogene. This clonotype was obtained from a woman aged 45-65 years with active COVID-19. Sequences were obtained from peripheral blood. The DNA reads TGTGCCAGCAGGAAGGGGGCTAGCGGGAGTTTCGATGAGCAGTTCTTC. Its amino acids are CASRKGASGSFDEQFF.